This T cell receptor (beta chain) was recorded in a study of cytomegalovirus exposure and HLA in healthy donors (dated by TCRdb to about 2017). Looking at the study overall: The roughly 700 repertoires of the first cohort and the 120 validation repertoires were produced on the same platform, according to a later analysis. The study aimed to test whether signatures of past pathogen exposure could be identified by cataloging public T cell receptors. A separate validation cohort of roughly 130 different subjects was used in addition to the 666-subject first cohort. The study combined high-throughput TCR immunosequencing, statistical association of individual TCRs with disease status, and machine learning to predict cytomegalovirus infection status. Results and caveats for the whole study, not just this receptor: The study gave a list of about 160 TCR beta chains associated with cytomegalovirus. The classifier was reported to diagnose cytomegalovirus status with high specificity and sensitivity in both the original cohort and the validation cohort. Subsequent analysis determined that TCRs grouped into clusters in the first cohort also showed a tendency toward co-occurrence across the 120 validation repertoires, and approximately 94% of cluster scores exceeded 0. Three of the identified cytomegalovirus-associated TCR beta chains were confirmed in vitro to be specific for cytomegalovirus antigens. The authors suggested that the approach could potentially be extended to other disease states and immunological phenotypes. All 110 or so repertoires were used to score co-occurrence in the validation cohort in a later analysis, because that analysis had no HLA typing for the cohort. While some public TCRs were present in many individuals, most TCR sequences turned up only very rarely across donors.

The protocol used for the library was the immunoSEQ multiplex PCR assay. The authors' pipeline ran thus. To diagnose cytomegalovirus status from the catalog of TCR beta chain sequences, a statistical classification framework was built. In TCRdb, the immuneACCESS table is reduced to in-frame sequences with V and J assigned. These tables do not hold every clone; where another copy was compared, an unresolved V gene accounts for under half, and the others remain unexplained. That table gives V, J and clone size, and the DNA gave D and trimming. The sample table shows around 69,000 clones, and roughly 95% are seen once. The top ten hold roughly 4.5% of the sample. There are 16 amino acids in the CDR3, from cysteine to phenylalanine inclusive. Only CDR3 DNA is held: 48 bases, read in frame from base 1. Trimming removed 5 bases from V and 3 bases from J; the gene matches leave 11 bases unexplained. The germline V gene provides CDR1 SGHVS and CDR2 FQNEAQ.

Comment on this clone: Its antigen has not been determined. Base quality data are lacking; no much larger clone is found one base away.

Donors formed part of the validation cohort, which comprised about 120 subjects and was distinct from the first cohort of 666 subjects. The chain links TRBV7-8 with TRBJ2-3; TRBD2 fits 7 bases in the junction. This TCR derives from a woman between 18 and 29 years old in good health and CMV-seropositive. The sequenced material came from PBMCs. The nucleotide sequence reads as follows: TGTGCCAGCAGCCAAGGCCTAGCGGACTCAACAGATACGCAGTATTTT. Translated, this is CASSQGLADSTDTQYF.